The rows below give T cell receptor beta chains drawn from one sample of a study of spatial heterogeneity in lung cancer. TCRdb used MiXCR to reprocess the 5' RACE reads, holding one entry per CDR3 protein. The data contain about 80,000 distinct CDR3 sequences, 7% to 9% of them singletons. The sample in question was PBMCs, obtained at surgery. The receptors come from a male donor with early-stage non-small cell lung cancer. Each CDR3 is given with its conserved first and last residue. The order of the fields is clone size, J gene, V gene, D gene, CDR3 protein, CDR3 DNA. The D gene is left open where the match is weak. Clone size is not always given. Where it is, it says once, few, many or a class for expanded clones.

abundance: few; j_gene: TRBJ1-1; v_gene: TRBV29-1; d_gene: .; CDR3aa: CSVGPLSGNTEAFF; CDR3nt: TGCAGCGTTGGGCCCCTAAGTGGAAACACTGAAGCTTTCTTT
abundance: few; j_gene: TRBJ2-7; v_gene: TRBV18; d_gene: .; CDR3aa: CASSPPAGDYEQYF; CDR3nt: TGTGCCAGCTCACCACCGGCAGGCGACTACGAGCAGTACTTC
abundance: many; j_gene: TRBJ2-1; v_gene: TRBV5-5; d_gene: .; CDR3aa: CASSLTRDREQFF; CDR3nt: TGTGCCAGCAGCCTTACCAGGGACCGGGAGCAGTTCTTC
abundance: many; j_gene: TRBJ2-5; v_gene: TRBV5-1; d_gene: TRBD2; CDR3aa: CASSLEASGGQETQYF; CDR3nt: TGCGCCAGCAGCTTGGAGGCTAGCGGGGGACAAGAGACCCAGTACTTC
abundance: .; j_gene: TRBJ2-2; v_gene: TRBV5-1; d_gene: .; CDR3aa: CASSLSRLANTGELFF; CDR3nt: TGCGCCAGCAGCTTATCCCGGCTAGCGAACACCGGGGAGCTGTTTTTT
abundance: many; j_gene: TRBJ2-2; v_gene: TRBV4-1; d_gene: .; CDR3aa: CASSQDMGGGNPTGELFF; CDR3nt: TGCGCCAGCAGCCAAGATATGGGGGGAGGTAACCCCACCGGGGAGCTGTTTTTT
abundance: many; j_gene: TRBJ2-3; v_gene: TRBV7-8; d_gene: .; CDR3aa: CASSPYTDTQYF; CDR3nt: TGTGCCAGCAGCCCCTATACAGATACGCAGTATTTT
abundance: many; j_gene: TRBJ1-5; v_gene: TRBV30; d_gene: .; CDR3aa: CALDSGNQPQHF; CDR3nt: TGTGCCTTGGACAGCGGCAATCAGCCCCAGCATTTT
abundance: many; j_gene: TRBJ2-3; v_gene: TRBV12-3/TRBV12-4; d_gene: .; CDR3aa: CASRPTGGAQYF; CDR3nt: TGTGCCAGCAGACCTACAGGCGGAGCGCAGTATTTT
abundance: .; j_gene: TRBJ2-2; v_gene: TRBV13; d_gene: .; CDR3aa: CASSSGPGSTGELFF; CDR3nt: TGTGCCAGCAGCTCGGGACCGGGGAGCACCGGGGAGCTGTTTTTT
abundance: few; j_gene: TRBJ2-7; v_gene: TRBV25-1; d_gene: .; CDR3aa: CASSEWAAQFSYEQYF; CDR3nt: TGTGCCAGCAGTGAATGGGCAGCCCAATTCTCCTACGAGCAGTACTTC
abundance: many; j_gene: TRBJ2-2; v_gene: TRBV7-9; d_gene: TRBD2; CDR3aa: CASSLRLAGEAGELFF; CDR3nt: TGTGCCAGCAGCTTAAGACTAGCGGGAGAGGCCGGGGAGCTGTTTTTT
abundance: many; j_gene: TRBJ1-2; v_gene: TRBV30; d_gene: .; CDR3aa: CAWSVNYGYTF; CDR3nt: TGTGCCTGGAGTGTAAACTATGGCTACACCTTC
abundance: .; j_gene: TRBJ1-2; v_gene: TRBV18; d_gene: .; CDR3aa: CASSPSTQVGYTF; CDR3nt: TGTGCCAGCTCACCCTCCACTCAAGTTGGCTACACCTTC
abundance: .; j_gene: TRBJ1-1; v_gene: TRBV3-1; d_gene: TRBD1; CDR3aa: CASSQAEGATEAFF; CDR3nt: TGTGCCAGCAGCCAAGCTGAGGGGGCCACTGAAGCTTTCTTT
abundance: many; j_gene: TRBJ2-1; v_gene: TRBV29-1; d_gene: .; CDR3aa: CSVAPGPSYNEQFF; CDR3nt: TGCAGCGTCGCACCGGGACCTTCCTACAATGAGCAGTTCTTC
abundance: .; j_gene: TRBJ1-5; v_gene: TRBV6-5; d_gene: .; CDR3aa: CASSYSFTGVSNQPQHF; CDR3nt: TGTGCCAGCAGTTACTCGTTCACGGGCGTCAGCAATCAGCCCCAGCATTTT
abundance: few; j_gene: TRBJ1-6; v_gene: TRBV27; d_gene: TRBD1; CDR3aa: CASSDGTGSSPLHF; CDR3nt: TGTGCCAGCAGTGACGGGACAGGGTCTTCACCCCTCCACTTT
abundance: many; j_gene: TRBJ2-7; v_gene: TRBV6-5; d_gene: TRBD1; CDR3aa: CASSSTGSYEQYF; CDR3nt: TGTGCCAGCAGTTCGACAGGGTCCTACGAGCAGTACTTC
abundance: .; j_gene: TRBJ2-7; v_gene: TRBV30; d_gene: .; CDR3aa: CAWSPGFNYEQYF; CDR3nt: TGTGCCTGGAGTCCCGGGTTTAACTACGAGCAGTACTTC
abundance: few; j_gene: TRBJ2-1; v_gene: TRBV24-1; d_gene: TRBD2; CDR3aa: CATSDLAGGRSYNEQFF; CDR3nt: TGTGCCACCAGTGATCTAGCGGGAGGGCGGTCCTACAATGAGCAGTTCTTC
abundance: many; j_gene: TRBJ2-1; v_gene: TRBV24-1; d_gene: .; CDR3aa: CATSERARQFF; CDR3nt: TGTGCCACCAGTGAGCGCGCCCGGCAGTTCTTC
abundance: few; j_gene: TRBJ1-1; v_gene: TRBV20-1; d_gene: .; CDR3aa: CSARSGPTEAFF; CDR3nt: TGCAGTGCTAGGTCCGGGCCCACTGAAGCTTTCTTT
abundance: few; j_gene: TRBJ2-3; v_gene: TRBV5-1; d_gene: .; CDR3aa: CASSSIPTDTQYF; CDR3nt: TGCGCCAGCAGCTCTATACCCACAGATACGCAGTATTTT
abundance: many; j_gene: TRBJ2-3; v_gene: TRBV18; d_gene: .; CDR3aa: CASSLDRRKTDTQYF; CDR3nt: TGTGCCAGCTCCCTAGACAGGCGGAAGACAGATACGCAGTATTTT
abundance: .; j_gene: TRBJ2-7; v_gene: TRBV12-3/TRBV12-4; d_gene: TRBD1; CDR3aa: CASSFSSGTGEQYF; CDR3nt: TGTGCCAGCAGTTTTTCCTCCGGGACAGGCGAGCAGTACTTC
abundance: .; j_gene: TRBJ2-7; v_gene: TRBV6-5; d_gene: .; CDR3aa: CASSYYQGGEQYF; CDR3nt: TGTGCCAGCAGTTACTACCAGGGAGGCGAGCAGTACTTC
abundance: many; j_gene: TRBJ1-3; v_gene: TRBV6-5; d_gene: .; CDR3aa: CASRDDAGNTIYF; CDR3nt: TGTGCCAGCAGGGACGACGCTGGAAACACCATATATTTT
abundance: .; j_gene: TRBJ2-3; v_gene: TRBV27; d_gene: TRBD2; CDR3aa: CASSRLAGGSTDTQYF; CDR3nt: TGTGCCAGCAGTCGATTAGCGGGAGGCTCCACAGATACGCAGTATTTT
abundance: few; j_gene: TRBJ2-3; v_gene: TRBV5-5; d_gene: .; CDR3aa: CASSLGEALPSTDTQYF; CDR3nt: TGTGCCAGCAGCTTGGGGGAGGCACTTCCTAGCACAGATACGCAGTATTTT
abundance: many; j_gene: TRBJ1-5; v_gene: TRBV7-6; d_gene: .; CDR3aa: CASSLDRNQPQHF; CDR3nt: TGTGCCAGCAGCTTAGACCGAAATCAGCCCCAGCATTTT
abundance: .; j_gene: TRBJ1-2; v_gene: TRBV6-5; d_gene: .; CDR3aa: CATRRDENYGYTF; CDR3nt: TGTGCCACCCGACGCGACGAAAACTATGGCTACACCTTC
abundance: many; j_gene: TRBJ1-5; v_gene: TRBV5-1; d_gene: .; CDR3aa: CASSPGVTSNQPQHF; CDR3nt: TGCGCCAGCAGCCCCGGAGTCACCAGCAATCAGCCCCAGCATTTT
abundance: many; j_gene: TRBJ2-7; v_gene: TRBV29-1; d_gene: .; CDR3aa: CSVYYDYEQYF; CDR3nt: TGCAGCGTTTATTACGACTACGAGCAGTACTTC